This TCR beta chain was sequenced for a study of blood T cell repertoires in COVID-19. As for the study in general: COVID-19 samples from acute and convalescent phases originated in the United States, Italy and Spain.

From germline, CDR1 is MGHRA and CDR2 YSYEKL. With 6 bases removed from V and 4 bases from J, the gap between germline ends came to 12 bases. The CDR3 runs 13 residues. Method: immunoSEQ multiplex PCR; TCRdb's copy keeps in-frame clones and lacks some. Counted here are nearly 300,000 clones, 88% occurring once; the ten biggest clones make up 6.9%. The chain carries TRBV4-1 and TRBJ1-2; D is perhaps TRBD1 (6 bases). The TCR originated in a woman aged 25 to 39 who had recovered from COVID-19. Sequencing was done on a sample of peripheral blood. In nucleotides, the CDR3 is TGCGCCAGCAGGATCGGGGGGGCCTATGGCTACACCTTC. Translated: CASRIGGAYGYTF.